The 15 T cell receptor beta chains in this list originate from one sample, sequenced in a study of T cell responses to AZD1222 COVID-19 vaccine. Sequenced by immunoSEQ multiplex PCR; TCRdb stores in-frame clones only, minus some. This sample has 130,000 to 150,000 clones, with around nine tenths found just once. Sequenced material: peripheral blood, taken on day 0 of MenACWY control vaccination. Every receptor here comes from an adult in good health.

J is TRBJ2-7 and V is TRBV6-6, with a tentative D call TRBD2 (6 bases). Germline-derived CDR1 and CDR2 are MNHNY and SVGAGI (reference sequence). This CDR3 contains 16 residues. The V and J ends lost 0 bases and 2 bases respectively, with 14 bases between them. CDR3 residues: CASSYSPGTGTYEQYF. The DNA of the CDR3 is TGTGCCAGCAGTTACTCGCCAGGGACTGGAACCTACGAGCAGTACTTC.

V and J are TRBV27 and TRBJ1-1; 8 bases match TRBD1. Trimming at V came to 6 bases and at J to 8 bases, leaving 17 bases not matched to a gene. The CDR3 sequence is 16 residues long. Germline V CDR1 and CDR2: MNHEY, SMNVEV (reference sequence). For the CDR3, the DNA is TGTGCCAGCAGGAGGCAGGGTTGGGGGACAGGCGGAGAAGCTTTCTTT. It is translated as CASRRQGWGTGGEAFF.

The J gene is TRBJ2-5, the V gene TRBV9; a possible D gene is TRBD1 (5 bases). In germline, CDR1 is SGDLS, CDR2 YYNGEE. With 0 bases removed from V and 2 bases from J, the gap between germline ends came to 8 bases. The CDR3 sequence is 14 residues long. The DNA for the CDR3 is TGTGCCAGCAGCGTAGGGACAAAACAAGAGACCCAGTACTTC. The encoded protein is CASSVGTKQETQYF.

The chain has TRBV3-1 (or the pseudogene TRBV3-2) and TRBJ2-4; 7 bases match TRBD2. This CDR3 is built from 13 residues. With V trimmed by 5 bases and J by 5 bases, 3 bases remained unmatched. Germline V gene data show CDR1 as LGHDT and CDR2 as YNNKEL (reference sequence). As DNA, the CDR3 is TGTGCCAGCAGCGGTAGCGGGCAAAACATTCAGTACTTC. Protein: CASSGSGQNIQYF.

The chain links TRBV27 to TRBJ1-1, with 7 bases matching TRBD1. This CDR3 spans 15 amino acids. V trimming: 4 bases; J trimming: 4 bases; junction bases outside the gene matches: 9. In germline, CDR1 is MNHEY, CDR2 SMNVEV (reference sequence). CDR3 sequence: CASSSPRDSSTEAFF. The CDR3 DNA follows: TGTGCCAGCAGTTCACCCCGGGACAGTAGCACTGAAGCTTTCTTT.

This chain's CDR3 is CAWSSGQGNTEAFF. The CDR3 DNA reads TGTGCCTGGAGTTCGGGACAGGGAAACACTGAAGCTTTCTTT. The chain links TRBV30 to TRBJ1-1, with 9 bases aligning to TRBD1. The germline CDR1 and CDR2 sequences are GTSNPN and SVGIG (reference sequence). Trimming removed 2 bases from V and 2 bases from J; junction bases left unmatched: 3. This CDR3 has 14 amino acids.

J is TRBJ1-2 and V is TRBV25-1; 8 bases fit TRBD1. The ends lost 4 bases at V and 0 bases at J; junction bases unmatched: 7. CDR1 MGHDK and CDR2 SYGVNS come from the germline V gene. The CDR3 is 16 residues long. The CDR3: CASSADRVTTNYGYTF. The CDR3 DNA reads TGTGCCAGCAGTGCGGACAGGGTGACAACTAACTATGGCTACACCTTC.

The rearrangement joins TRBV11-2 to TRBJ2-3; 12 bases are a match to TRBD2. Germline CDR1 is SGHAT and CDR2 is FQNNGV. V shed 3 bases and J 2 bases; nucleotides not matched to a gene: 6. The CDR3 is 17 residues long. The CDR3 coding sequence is TGTGCCAGCAGCTTCGCTCGGACTAGCGGGAACACAGATACGCAGTATTTT. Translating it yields CASSFARTSGNTDTQYF. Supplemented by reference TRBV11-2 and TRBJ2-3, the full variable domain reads EAGVAQSPRYKIIEKRQSVAFWCNPISGHATLYWYQQILGQGPKLLIQFQNNGVVDDSQLPKDRFSAERLKGVDSTLKIQPAKLEDSAVYLCASSFARTSGNTDTQYFGPGTRLTVL.

The DNA of the CDR3 is TGCGCCAGCAGCTTCTCCTCTAGCGGGGCTAAGAGTATGAGCTCCTACAATGAGCAGTTCTTC. Translating it yields CASSFSSSGAKSMSSYNEQFF. The chain employs TRBV5-1 and TRBJ2-1; TRBD2 matches at 9 bases. Per the germline V gene, CDR1 is SGHRS and CDR2 is YFSETQ. Germline trimming cut 2 bases from V and 0 bases from J; bases unmatched to any gene: 18. CDR3 size: 21 residues.

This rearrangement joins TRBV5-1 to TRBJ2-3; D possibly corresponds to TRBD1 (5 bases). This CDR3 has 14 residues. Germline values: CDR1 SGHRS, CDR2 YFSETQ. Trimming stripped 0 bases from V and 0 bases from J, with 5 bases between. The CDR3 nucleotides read TGCGCCAGCAGCTTGGGACAGAGCACAGATACGCAGTATTTT. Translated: CASSLGQSTDTQYF.

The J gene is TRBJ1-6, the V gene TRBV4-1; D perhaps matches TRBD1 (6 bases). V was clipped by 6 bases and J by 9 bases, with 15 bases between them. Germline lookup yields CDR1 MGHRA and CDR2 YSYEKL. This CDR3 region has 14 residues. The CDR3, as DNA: TGCGCCAGCAGTCCTGCGACAGGAGGTTCACCCCTCCACTTT. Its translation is CASSPATGGSPLHF.

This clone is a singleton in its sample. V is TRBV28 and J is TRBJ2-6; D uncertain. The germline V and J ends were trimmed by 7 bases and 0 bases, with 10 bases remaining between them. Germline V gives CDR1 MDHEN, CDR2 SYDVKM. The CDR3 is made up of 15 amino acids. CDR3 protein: CASTTSSSGANVLTF. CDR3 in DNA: TGTGCCAGCACCACGTCTTCCTCTGGGGCCAACGTCCTGACTTTC.

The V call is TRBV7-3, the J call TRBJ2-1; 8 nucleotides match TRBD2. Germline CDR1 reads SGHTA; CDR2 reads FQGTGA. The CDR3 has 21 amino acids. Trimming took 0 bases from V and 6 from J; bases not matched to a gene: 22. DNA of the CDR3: TGTGCCAGCAGCTTAACGCCTCAAAGCGGGGGCCTCCCTTCTAAAGGCAATGAGCAGTTCTTC. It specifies CASSLTPQSGGLPSKGNEQFF.

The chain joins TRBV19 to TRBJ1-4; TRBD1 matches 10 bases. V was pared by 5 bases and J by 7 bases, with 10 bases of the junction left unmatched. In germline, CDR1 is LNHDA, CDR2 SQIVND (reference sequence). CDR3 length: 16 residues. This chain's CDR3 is CASSERQGAKVEKLFF. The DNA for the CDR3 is TGTGCCAGTAGTGAGCGACAGGGGGCGAAGGTTGAAAAACTGTTTTTT.

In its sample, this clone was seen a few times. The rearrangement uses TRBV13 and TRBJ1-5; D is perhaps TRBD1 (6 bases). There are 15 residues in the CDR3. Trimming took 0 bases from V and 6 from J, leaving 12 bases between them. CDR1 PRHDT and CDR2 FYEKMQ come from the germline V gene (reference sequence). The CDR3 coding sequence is TGTGCCAGCAGCTTAGGGGGCCCGGGGGCTCAGCCCCAGCATTTT. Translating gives CASSLGGPGAQPQHF.